A single TCR beta chain is shown here with its context. Treatment denoted: preoperative locoregional IRX-2 cytokine immunotherapy. Samples came from a phase Ib trial of preoperative locoregional IRX-2 cytokine immunotherapy. The sample belongs to a study of preoperative IRX-2 immunotherapy in early breast cancer. Sequenced by immunoSEQ multiplex PCR; TCRdb stores in-frame clones only, minus some. The data hold fewer than 40,000 clones, with roughly 86% observed a single time. The material sequenced was tumor tissue, taken after IRX-2 immunotherapy. The TCR comes from a human donor with breast cancer.

The CDR3 DNA follows: TGTGCCAGCAGTTGGACAGGAGCCAAAAACATTCAGTACTTC. Translating gives CASSWTGAKNIQYF. The gene calls are TRBV11-3 and TRBJ2-4; 7 bases align to TRBD1. The junction had 2 bases not matched to a gene; V was cut back by 6 bases and J by 0 bases. There are 14 residues in the CDR3. CDR1 is SGHNT, CDR2 YENEEA, per germline.